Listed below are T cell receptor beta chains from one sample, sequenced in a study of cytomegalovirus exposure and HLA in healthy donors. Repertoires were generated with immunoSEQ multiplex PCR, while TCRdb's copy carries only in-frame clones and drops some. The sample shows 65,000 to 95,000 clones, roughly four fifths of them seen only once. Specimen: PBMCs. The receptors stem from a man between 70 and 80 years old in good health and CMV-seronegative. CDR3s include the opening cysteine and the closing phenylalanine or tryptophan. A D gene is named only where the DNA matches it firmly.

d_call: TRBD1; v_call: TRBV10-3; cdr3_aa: CATSPTQGAGEKLFF
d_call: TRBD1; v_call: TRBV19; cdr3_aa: CASSIGQGTDSPLHF
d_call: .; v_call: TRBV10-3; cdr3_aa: CAISERGNQETQYF
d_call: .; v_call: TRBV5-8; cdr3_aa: CASSRPGDGDRKRKF
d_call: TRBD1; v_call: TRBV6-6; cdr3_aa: CASSYSTGAEQYF
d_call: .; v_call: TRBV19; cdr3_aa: CASSNLRGTGGQPQHF
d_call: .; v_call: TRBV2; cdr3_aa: CASMIPTGNEQFF
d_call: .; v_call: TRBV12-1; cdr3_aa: CASTQWGANVLTF
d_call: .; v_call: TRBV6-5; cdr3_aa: CASSIGQSTDTQYF
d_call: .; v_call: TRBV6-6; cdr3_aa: CASRRGDVTGNTIYF
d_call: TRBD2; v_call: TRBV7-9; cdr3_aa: CASSTGLGFNEQFF
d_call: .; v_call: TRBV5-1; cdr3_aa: CASSLGPITGELFF
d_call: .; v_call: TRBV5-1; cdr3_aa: CASSLDGQYTEAFF
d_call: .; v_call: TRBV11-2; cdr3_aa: CASSLGTYGQAFF
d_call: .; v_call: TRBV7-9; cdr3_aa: CSSSLWSEETQYF
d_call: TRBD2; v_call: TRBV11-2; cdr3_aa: CASSRTTSGGETQYF
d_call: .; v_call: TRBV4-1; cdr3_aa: CASSQGPGTATNEKLFF
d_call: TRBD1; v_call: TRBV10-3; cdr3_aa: CAISSGTGGWGYTF
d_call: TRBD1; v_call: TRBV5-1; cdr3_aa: CASSLAFSPDRLLNTEAFF
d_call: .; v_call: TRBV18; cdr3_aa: CASSRKAERSYNEQFF
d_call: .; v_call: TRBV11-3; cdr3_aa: CASSLGRNTEAFF
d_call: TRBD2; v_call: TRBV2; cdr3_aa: CASSALWSGRREQYF
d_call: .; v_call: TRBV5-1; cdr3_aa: CASSLSGSEKLFF
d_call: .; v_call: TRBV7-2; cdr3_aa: CASSPTSSYEQYF
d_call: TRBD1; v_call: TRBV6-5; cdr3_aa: CASKRDRGNTEAFF
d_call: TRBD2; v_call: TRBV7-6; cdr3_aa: CASSLGSGRAYNEQFF
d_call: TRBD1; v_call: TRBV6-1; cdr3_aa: CASKYDRGTEAFF
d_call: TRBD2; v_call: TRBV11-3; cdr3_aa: CASSLGLAGESGELFF
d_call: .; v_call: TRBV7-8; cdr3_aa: CASSPQYRQWAFF
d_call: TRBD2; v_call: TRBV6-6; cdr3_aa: CASSYGAGERETQYF
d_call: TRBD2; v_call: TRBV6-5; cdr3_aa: CASRPGLAQETQYF
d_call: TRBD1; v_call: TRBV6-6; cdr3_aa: CASREAGGLTEAFF
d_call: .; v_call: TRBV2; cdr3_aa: CASSVEDNYEQYF
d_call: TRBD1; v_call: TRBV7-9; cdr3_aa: CASSQRDRGLETQYF